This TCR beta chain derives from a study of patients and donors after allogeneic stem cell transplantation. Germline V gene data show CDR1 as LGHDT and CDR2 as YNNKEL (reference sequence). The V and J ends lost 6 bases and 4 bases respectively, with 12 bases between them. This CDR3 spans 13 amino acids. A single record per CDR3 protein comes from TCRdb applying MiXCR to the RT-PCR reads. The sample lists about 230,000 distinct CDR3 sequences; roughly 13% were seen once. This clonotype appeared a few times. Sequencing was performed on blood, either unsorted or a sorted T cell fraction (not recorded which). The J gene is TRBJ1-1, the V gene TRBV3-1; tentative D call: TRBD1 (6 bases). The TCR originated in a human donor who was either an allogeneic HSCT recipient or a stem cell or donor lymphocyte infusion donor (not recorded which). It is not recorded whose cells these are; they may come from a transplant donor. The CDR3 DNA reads TGTGCCAGCAGACAGGGCCGGTCCACTGAAGCTTTCTTT. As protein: CASRQGRSTEAFF.